The next 28 T cell receptor beta chains were all read from a single sample in a study of graft-versus-host responses after intestinal transplantation (dated by TCRdb to the early 2020s). Receptor amplification or capture employed the immunoSEQ multiplex PCR assay. Imported from immuneACCESS, the table was reduced by TCRdb to in-frame sequences with V and J called. These copies leave out some clones; in studies compared against another copy, an unresolved V gene accounts for under half, and the cause of the remainder is not known. Across this sample there are approximately 33,000 clones, with about 80% seen only once. In total, the top ten clones hold 19% of the sample. Their recognized antigens are unknown. Sample time point, as interpreted from the label and publication: cells obtained before transplantation from donor or recipient. This material consisted of unstimulated CD8+ T cells sorted from spleen or lymph node cells, taken before intestinal transplant. These TCRs come from a human donor who received an intestinal transplant.

This clone was found once. J is TRBJ1-5 and V is TRBV19, with D tentatively TRBD1 (5 bases). Trimming took off 5 bases at V and 1 base at J, with 18 bases between the two ends. Germline CDR1 and CDR2: LNHDA and SQIVND (reference sequence). CDR3 length: 17 amino acids. Here the CDR3 reads CASSATQWGESNQPQHF. The DNA for the CDR3 is TGTGCCAGTAGTGCTACCCAGTGGGGGGAAAGCAATCAGCCCCAGCATTTT.

The chain joins TRBV28 to TRBJ2-7; maybe TRBD1 (6 bases). V dropped 10 bases and J dropped 0 bases, with 13 bases sitting between them. CDR3 size: 13 residues. Germline V gene data show CDR1 as MDHEN and CDR2 as SYDVKM. Here the CDR3 DNA reads TGTGCCATCGGACAGCAACCCTCCTACGAGCAGTACTTC. Protein sequence: CAIGQQPSYEQYF.

The CDR3 nucleotides are TGTGCCAGCAGCGACTCCGGCGGGATCATCCAAGAGACCCAGTACTTC. Translated, it gives CASSDSGGIIQETQYF. The chain combines TRBV9 with TRBJ2-5, with D perhaps matching TRBD2 (6 bases). The CDR3 length is 16 residues. The germline V gene encodes CDR1 SGDLS and CDR2 YYNGEE. The germline V and J ends were trimmed by 3 bases and 1 base, with 16 bases remaining between them.

The chain employs TRBV4-1 and TRBJ2-7; 7 bases fit TRBD2. CDR1 and CDR2 from the germline V gene are MGHRA and YSYEKL. The CDR3 length is 15 residues. Trimming removed 0 bases from V and 5 bases from J; junction bases left unmatched: 7. The CDR3 loop is CASSQDQRGLHEQYF. The CDR3 nucleotides read TGCGCCAGCAGCCAAGATCAGCGGGGCCTACACGAGCAGTACTTC.

The V call is TRBV5-1, the J call TRBJ2-7; 12 bases fit TRBD2. There are 15 residues in the CDR3. CDR1 is SGHRS and CDR2 is YFSETQ in the germline V gene. J gave up 6 bases and V 4 bases, and 8 bases lay outside the gene matches. CDR3 sequence (DNA): TGCGCCAGCAGCCTCGGACTAGCGGGGACCGGCGAGCAGTACTTC. Amino acids: CASSLGLAGTGEQYF.

This chain links TRBV19 with TRBJ2-2; 10 bases are a match to TRBD2. Germline V gives CDR1 LNHDA, CDR2 SQIVND (reference sequence). The CDR3 runs to 15 residues. Here the CDR3 DNA reads TGTGCAGTGTCCCCTAGCGGGGGTAACCCCGGGGAGCTGTTTTTT. The encoded protein is CAVSPSGGNPGELFF.

CDR3 in amino acids: CATSEQGAPQETQYF. The CDR3 nucleotides are TGTGCCACCAGCGAGCAGGGGGCGCCGCAAGAGACCCAGTACTTC. The genes are TRBV15 and TRBJ2-5; 8 nucleotides match TRBD1. Germline values: CDR1 LNHNV, CDR2 YYDKDF (reference sequence). V shed 5 bases, J shed 2 bases, and the junction held 7 bases outside the gene matches. The CDR3 covers 15 residues.

This sequence joins TRBV7-2 and TRBJ2-7; TRBD2 agrees at 9 bases. V lost 2 bases and J lost 2; bases outside the gene matches: 10. Germline-derived CDR1 and CDR2 are SGHTA and FQGNSA. The length of the CDR3 is 17 residues. CDR3 residues: CASSLLAGASEPYEQYF. In DNA, the CDR3 is TGTGCCAGCAGCTTATTAGCGGGGGCATCGGAGCCCTACGAGCAGTACTTC.

The chain links TRBV6-4 to TRBJ1-1; a weak D match, TRBD1 (6 bases). Germline CDR1 is MRHNA and CDR2 is SNTAGT. The CDR3 runs 13 residues. V was shortened by 7 bases and J by 5 bases, with 14 bases between the two germline ends. CDR3 in amino acids: CASTYREGTEAFF. The DNA of the CDR3 is TGTGCCAGCACCTACAGGGAAGGGACTGAAGCTTTCTTT.

The gene calls are TRBV6-1 and TRBJ2-6, with TRBD2 as a possible D gene (5 bases). This CDR3 comprises 15 residues. Trimming removed 1 base from V and 4 bases from J, with 8 bases in between. Germline assignment: CDR1 MNHNS and CDR2 SASEGT. The CDR3 protein is CASSEGGSGANVLTF. The CDR3 region has the DNA TGTGCCAGCAGTGAAGGAGGGTCCGGGGCCAACGTCCTGACTTTC.

This clone showed up just once. The J gene is TRBJ1-6, the V gene TRBV6-5; the match to TRBD1 covers 7 bases. The V and J ends lost 6 bases and 14 bases, in that order; junction bases with no gene match: 13. Per the germline V gene, CDR1 is MNHEY and CDR2 is SVGAGI. This CDR3 region has 14 residues. CDR3 amino acids: CASRPGQLSTALHF. The CDR3 region has the DNA TGTGCCAGCAGACCGGGACAGTTATCTACCGCCCTCCACTTT.

V and J are TRBV4-2 and TRBJ1-4; 9 positions match TRBD1. Trimming took 3 bases from V and 7 from J; bases not matched to a gene: 6. CDR1 and CDR2 from the germline V gene are LGHNA and YNFKEQ. The CDR3 covers 15 residues. The CDR3 nucleotides are TGTGCCAGCAGCCACCCCGGGACAGGGTTTGAAAAACTGTTTTTT. It encodes CASSHPGTGFEKLFF.

This clone is a singleton in its sample. The chain combines TRBV5-6 with TRBJ2-5; the match to TRBD1 covers 11 bases. CDR3 size: 15 residues. Losses at the gene ends were 3 bases for V and 4 bases for J; bases not matched to a gene: 5. Germline V gene sequence: CDR1 SGHDT, CDR2 YYEEEE. In DNA, the CDR3 is TGTGCCAGCAGCTGGACCGGGACAGGGGGAGAGACCCAGTACTTC. Its protein is CASSWTGTGGETQYF.

The chain carries TRBV4-1 and TRBJ2-1; the match to TRBD2 covers 9 bases. CDR3 size: 16 residues. With 4 bases clipped from V and 5 bases from J, the junction kept 9 bases outside the gene matches. Germline CDR1 and CDR2: MGHRA and YSYEKL. The CDR3: CASSPIAGAQHNEQFF. As DNA, the CDR3 is TGCGCCAGCAGCCCAATAGCGGGGGCACAGCACAATGAGCAGTTCTTC.

The V call is TRBV5-1, the J call TRBJ2-1; TRBD1 is a possible D gene (5 bases). This CDR3 has 16 amino acids. V lost 0 bases and J 3 bases, leaving 13 bases between the germline ends. Germline V gene sequence: CDR1 SGHRS, CDR2 YFSETQ. The CDR3 sequence: CASSLAETVVYNEQFF. The CDR3 DNA sequence: TGCGCCAGCAGCTTGGCCGAGACAGTCGTCTACAATGAGCAGTTCTTC.

The genes are TRBV7-9 and TRBJ2-7; D is possibly TRBD2 (6 bases). Trimming cost V 5 bases and J 3 bases, with 17 bases left between them. Germline loops: CDR1 SEHNR, CDR2 FQNEAQ (reference sequence). There are 15 residues in the CDR3. The CDR3: CASSHPLRDVYEQYF. The DNA of the CDR3 is TGTGCCAGCAGCCACCCCTTGCGGGACGTCTACGAGCAGTACTTC. Filled out from reference TRBV7-9 and TRBJ2-7, the complete variable domain reads DTGVSQNPRHKITKRGQNVTFRCDPISEHNRLYWYRQTLGQGPEFLTYFQNEAQLEKSRLLSDRFSAERPKGSFSTLEIQRTEQGDSAMYLCASSHPLRDVYEQYFGPGTRLTVT.

The chain is built from TRBV7-8 and TRBJ1-1; tentatively, D is TRBD1 (5 bases). The CDR3 runs 14 residues. V dropped 6 bases and J dropped 5 bases, with 16 bases sitting between them. Germline CDR1 reads SGHVS; CDR2 reads FQNEAQ. CDR3 sequence: CASSSGSLGTEAFF. The DNA of the CDR3 is TGTGCCAGCAGTTCAGGGTCCTTGGGTACTGAAGCTTTCTTT.

This sequence joins TRBV5-1 and TRBJ1-1; D call uncertain. The germline V gene has CDR1 SGHRS and CDR2 YFSETQ. The CDR3 contains 14 residues. Trimming pared 4 bases from V and 0 bases from J, leaving 10 bases between. The chain's CDR3 is CASSSRRLNTEAFF. The CDR3, as DNA: TGCGCCAGCAGCAGCCGCCGGTTGAACACTGAAGCTTTCTTT.

The rearrangement links TRBV7-9 to TRBJ2-7, with 7 bases matching TRBD2. CDR1 is SEHNR, CDR2 FQNEAQ, per germline (reference sequence). The CDR3 length is 15 residues. The junction had 6 bases not matched to a gene; V was cut back by 2 bases and J by 2 bases. CDR3 amino acids: CASSLFASGPYEQYF. In DNA form, the CDR3 reads TGTGCCAGCAGCTTATTCGCTAGCGGCCCCTACGAGCAGTACTTC. Full variable domain (missing parts from reference TRBV7-9 and TRBJ2-7): DTGVSQNPRHKITKRGQNVTFRCDPISEHNRLYWYRQTLGQGPEFLTYFQNEAQLEKSRLLSDRFSAERPKGSFSTLEIQRTEQGDSAMYLCASSLFASGPYEQYFGPGTRLTVT.

This clone appeared a few times. The chain joins TRBV19 to TRBJ2-7; 13 bases line up with TRBD2. Germline lookup yields CDR1 LNHDA and CDR2 SQIVND (reference sequence). With V trimmed by 4 bases and J by 5 bases, 8 bases remained unmatched. The CDR3 runs to 16 residues. The chain's CDR3 is CASSTETSGRPHEQYF. CDR3 nucleotide sequence: TGTGCCAGTAGTACCGAGACTAGCGGGAGGCCCCACGAGCAGTACTTC. The complete variable domain, with remaining parts taken from reference TRBV19 and TRBJ2-7, reads DGGITQSPKYLFRKEGQNVTLSCEQNLNHDAMYWYRQDPGQGLRLIYYSQIVNDFQKGDIAEGYSVSREKKESFPLTVTSAQKNPTAFYLCASSTETSGRPHEQYFGPGTRLTVT.

CDR3 protein: CASSPGTSGKTDTQYF. CDR3 DNA: TGTGCCAGCAGCCCCGGGACTAGCGGGAAAACAGATACGCAGTATTTT. The rearrangement joins TRBV27 to TRBJ2-3, with 13 bases matching TRBD2. CDR1 and CDR2 from the germline V gene are MNHEY and SMNVEV (reference sequence). The V segment lost 6 bases and the J segment 3 bases; nucleotides outside the gene matches: 6. The CDR3 contains 16 residues.

The rearrangement links TRBV27 to TRBJ1-2, with 12 bases that match TRBD1. This CDR3 region has 14 residues. After removal of 5 bases from V and 9 bases from J, the junction contained 7 bases not matched to a gene. Germline CDR1 MNHEY, CDR2 SMNVEV (reference sequence). CDR3 sequence: CASSPGTGGASYTF. CDR3 nucleotides: TGTGCCAGCAGTCCTGGGACAGGGGGCGCGAGCTACACCTTC.

In this sample, this clone turned up once. This chain's CDR3 is CASSQGRGGNEQFF. CDR3 bases: TGTGCCAGCAGCCAAGGGAGAGGCGGTAATGAGCAGTTCTTC. This rearrangement joins TRBV5-5 to TRBJ2-1, with D perhaps matching TRBD2 (5 bases). The CDR3 consists of 14 residues. The V gene lost 4 bases and the J gene lost 7 bases, with 15 bases spanning the gap. Germline V gene lookup returns CDR1 SGHKS and CDR2 YYEKEE (reference sequence).

Here the CDR3 DNA reads TGTGCCAGCAGCGTAGCTCGGTCTCCCCGAAATGAGCAGTTCTTC. Encoded protein: CASSVARSPRNEQFF. The chain links TRBV9 to TRBJ2-1, with D hard to call. CDR1 SGDLS and CDR2 YYNGEE come from the germline V gene. CDR3 length: 15 residues. V dropped 0 bases and J dropped 7 bases, with 14 bases sitting between them.

This chain links TRBV7-9 with TRBJ2-5, with a weak D call TRBD1 (6 bases). CDR1 SEHNR and CDR2 FQNEAQ come from the germline V gene (reference sequence). The CDR3 spans 16 residues. The germline V and J ends were trimmed by 2 bases and 1 base, with 14 bases remaining between them. For the CDR3, the DNA is TGTGCCAGCAGCTTATTTATGGGACACAGCCAAGAGACCCAGTACTTC. It is translated as CASSLFMGHSQETQYF. Full variable domain (outside the CDR3, taken from reference TRBV7-9 and TRBJ2-5): DTGVSQNPRHKITKRGQNVTFRCDPISEHNRLYWYRQTLGQGPEFLTYFQNEAQLEKSRLLSDRFSAERPKGSFSTLEIQRTEQGDSAMYLCASSLFMGHSQETQYFGPGTRLLVL.

CDR3 coding DNA: TGTGCCACCAGCAGGACAGCGATTAACACCGGGGAGCTGTTTTTT. Translation gives CATSRTAINTGELFF. The chain links TRBV15 to TRBJ2-2; weak D call: TRBD1 (5 bases). This CDR3 contains 15 residues. Germline V gene data show CDR1 as LNHNV and CDR2 as YYDKDF (reference sequence). Trimming left V 3 bases short and J 2 bases short, with 10 bases between.

This chain links TRBV7-9 with TRBJ2-7, with D possibly TRBD1 on 6 matching bases. Trimming removed 7 bases at V and 0 bases at J, with 7 bases between. Germline CDR1 reads SEHNR; CDR2 reads FQNEAQ (reference sequence). The CDR3 length is 12 residues. The CDR3 sequence: CASKTGSYEQYF. CDR3 in DNA: TGTGCCAGCAAGACAGGCTCCTACGAGCAGTACTTC.

The gene calls are TRBV7-9 and TRBJ2-7, with 13 positions matching TRBD2. V trimming: 5 bases; J trimming: 6 bases; junction bases outside the gene matches: 1. Per the germline V gene, CDR1 is SEHNR and CDR2 is FQNEAQ (reference sequence). The CDR3 totals 13 residues. The CDR3 sequence is CASSTSGGVEQYF. The CDR3 DNA follows: TGTGCCAGCAGCACTAGCGGGGGGGTCGAGCAGTACTTC.